These 10 T cell receptor beta chains originate from one sample sequenced in a study of cytomegalovirus exposure and HLA in healthy donors (dated by TCRdb to the late 2010s). The library was generated by the immunoSEQ multiplex PCR assay. For the multiplex PCR, a mixture combining 60 forward primers for TCR Vbeta segments and 13 reverse primers for TCR Jbeta segments was used. The table comes from immuneACCESS by way of TCRdb, which keeps in-frame sequences with V and J called. Part of the clones is missing from these tables; in studies checked, under half for an unresolved V gene and the rest for unknown reasons. The sample includes some 130,000 clones, with roughly 62% observed a single time. 1.6% of the sample is in the top ten clones. The sample consisted of PBMCs. These receptors all stem from a man aged 25-40 years in good health and CMV-seropositive.

CDR3 in amino acids: CASSDLSGSDTQYF. The DNA for the CDR3 is TGTGCCAGCAGTGACCTGTCAGGGTCAGATACGCAGTATTTT. The rearrangement joins TRBV6-4 to TRBJ2-3, with D maybe TRBD1 (5 bases). Per the germline V gene, CDR1 is MRHNA and CDR2 is SNTAGT. V was cut by 2 bases and J by 4 bases, with 10 bases left in between. This CDR3 has 14 residues.

This sequence joins TRBV11-3 and TRBJ2-3; no clear D. Trimming cost V 1 base and J 1 base, with 9 bases left between them. Germline V gene sequence: CDR1 SGHNT, CDR2 YENEEA. The CDR3 sequence is 15 residues long. In DNA, the CDR3 is TGTGCCAGCAGCTTAGGTGAGCTGGGCACAGATACGCAGTATTTT. It translates to CASSLGELGTDTQYF.

This chain uses TRBV27 with TRBJ2-7; TRBD1 might be the D (5 bases). V gave up 6 bases and J gave up 2 bases, with 17 bases separating them. Germline CDR1 and CDR2: MNHEY and SMNVEV (reference sequence). This CDR3 is 15 amino acids long. The CDR3 nucleotides read TGTGCCAGCAGCCCCGGCCAGGGTTGGGCCTACGAGCAGTACTTC. This sequence encodes CASSPGQGWAYEQYF.

The chain is built from TRBV4-2 and TRBJ2-7; TRBD1 matches at 10 bases. The CDR3 is made up of 15 amino acids. CDR1 LGHNA and CDR2 YNFKEQ come from the germline V gene. V lost 3 bases, J lost 3 bases, and 5 bases stayed unmatched. The CDR3 DNA follows: TGTGCCAGCAGCCAGACCGGGACAGGGGACTACGAGCAGTACTTC. It encodes CASSQTGTGDYEQYF.

For this clone: A much larger clonotype is one base distant, so this may be a read error. This chain's CDR3 is CASNEDSNYGYTF. CDR3 DNA sequence: TGTGCCAGCAATGAAGACAGTAACTATGGCTACACCTTC. The rearrangement links TRBV2 to TRBJ1-2, with a weak D call TRBD1 (5 bases). The CDR3 consists of 13 residues. In germline, CDR1 is SNHLY, CDR2 FYNNEI.

This clone has more than one count but fewer than ten. V is TRBV11-3 and J is TRBJ2-5, with 7 bases matching TRBD2. CDR3 length: 16 amino acids. J was trimmed by 4 bases and V by 1 base; bases with no gene match: 9. Germline CDR1 and CDR2: SGHNT and YENEEA. CDR3 sequence: CASSLGAGVLGETQYF. The CDR3 coding sequence is TGTGCCAGCAGCTTAGGGGCGGGAGTCTTGGGAGAGACCCAGTACTTC.

On this clone itself: The junction does not match germline at one end; this may be a read error. The genes are TRBV5-1 and TRBJ1-2; 7 bases agree with TRBD1. Germline V gene lookup returns CDR1 SGHRS and CDR2 YFSETQ. The CDR3 is 12 residues long. This CDR3 reads CASSLGQGGNYF. For the CDR3, the DNA is TGCGCCAGCAGCTTGGGACAGGGAGGAAACTACTTC.

This chain uses TRBV10-3 with TRBJ2-5, with D perhaps matching TRBD1 (6 bases). The CDR3 has 14 amino acids. The V end lost 0 bases, the J end lost 2 bases, and 7 bases lay between the germline ends. Germline-derived CDR1 and CDR2 are ENHRY and SYGVKD. CDR3 loop: CAISESRGQETQYF. CDR3 DNA sequence: TGTGCCATCAGTGAGTCGAGGGGGCAAGAGACCCAGTACTTC.

The rearrangement joins TRBV4-2 to TRBJ2-5; tentative D call: TRBD2 (9 bases). This CDR3 comprises 18 residues. Trimming took 4 bases from V and 3 from J, leaving 24 bases between them. The germline gives CDR1 LGHNA, CDR2 YNFKEQ. CDR3 residues: CASSPAGGGRAGEETQYF. Here the CDR3 DNA reads TGTGCCAGCAGCCCCGCAGGGGGCGGGAGGGCGGGCGAAGAGACCCAGTACTTC.

This clone was seen more than once but under ten times. CDR3 sequence: CASSQVFTETSSSYEQYF. CDR3 nucleotides: TGTGCCAGCAGCCAAGTATTTACCGAGACTAGCAGCTCCTACGAGCAGTACTTC. The chain combines TRBV4-2 with TRBJ2-7; 7 bases are shared with TRBD2. The germline CDR1 and CDR2 sequences are LGHNA and YNFKEQ. The CDR3 runs 18 residues. With 1 base clipped from V and 0 bases from J, the junction kept 12 bases outside the gene matches.